This T cell receptor beta chain is drawn from a study of PD-1 blockade in classical Hodgkin lymphoma. There was relapse after autologous stem cell transplantation in every patient, and there was variation in brentuximab vedotin exposure. This clone was seen only a few times. TCRdb's copy holds only in-frame clones and misses some; the assay was immunoSEQ multiplex PCR. Of 45,000 to 55,000 clones in the sample, approximately 84% were seen once. Sample: peripheral blood mononuclear cells (PBMCs), taken at baseline. The receptor was isolated from a human donor with classical Hodgkin lymphoma.

The CDR3 region is CASYPAEAFF. The CDR3 DNA is TGTGCCAGTTACCCCGCTGAAGCTTTCTTT. This chain connects TRBV18 to TRBJ1-1; D ambiguous. V dropped 9 bases and J dropped 6 bases, with 8 bases sitting between them. Germline values: CDR1 KGHSH, CDR2 LQKENI. This CDR3 comprises 10 residues.